This T cell receptor beta chain was captured by sequencing in a study of vaccination and CD4 T cells after COVID-19. Looking at the study overall: Median time from COVID diagnosis to post-COVID sampling was more than 95 days (35 to 161).

Treatment defined: approximately 10-day PBMC culture with coronavirus spike peptide pools or control peptides (ViraFEST assay). The CDR3 extends over 15 amino acids. CDR1 GTSNPN and CDR2 SVGIG come from the germline V gene (reference sequence). Trimming removed 3 bases from V and 0 bases from J, with 9 bases in between. Sequenced with the Oncomine TCR Beta short-read assay was DNA taken from cultured CD4+ T cells. One entry per CDR3 protein, called by TCRdb with MiXCR from the PCR reads. The table has 15,000 or so distinct CDR3 sequences, about 43% seen once. About this clonotype itself: Its antigen is currently unknown.

The sequenced sample consisted of CD4+ T cells from blood, cultured in vitro. The chain links TRBV30 to TRBJ1-6; D not resolved. This receptor was identified in a human donor who had recovered from COVID-19. In nucleotides, the CDR3 is TGTGCCTGGAGCCGGGTGTACTCCTATAATTCACCCCTCCACTTT. Its protein product is CAWSRVYSYNSPLHF. The full variable domain, rest sourced from reference TRBV30 and TRBJ1-6, is SQTIHQWPATLVQPVGSPLSLECTVEGTSNPNLYWYRQAAGRGLQLLFYSVGIGQISSEVPQNLSASRPQDRQFILSSKKLLLSDSGFYLCAWSRVYSYNSPLHFGNGTRLTVT.